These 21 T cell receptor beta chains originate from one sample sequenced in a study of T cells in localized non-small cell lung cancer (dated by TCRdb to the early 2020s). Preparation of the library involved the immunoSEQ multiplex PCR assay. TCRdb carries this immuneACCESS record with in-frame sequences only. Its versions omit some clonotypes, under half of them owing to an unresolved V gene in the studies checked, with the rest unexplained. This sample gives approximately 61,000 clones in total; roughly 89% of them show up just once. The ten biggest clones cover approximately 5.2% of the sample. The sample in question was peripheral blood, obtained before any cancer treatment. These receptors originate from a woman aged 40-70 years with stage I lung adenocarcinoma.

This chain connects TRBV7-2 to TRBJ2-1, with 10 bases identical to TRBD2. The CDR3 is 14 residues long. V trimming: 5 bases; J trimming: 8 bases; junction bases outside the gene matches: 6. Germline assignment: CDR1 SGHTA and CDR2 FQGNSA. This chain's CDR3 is CASSLSGGAYEQFF. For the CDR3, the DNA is TGTGCCAGCAGCCTCAGCGGGGGGGCGTATGAGCAGTTCTTC.

CDR3 DNA: TGTGCCAGCAGCTTAGATCAGGGGGCAGAGAACATTCAGTACTTC. Amino acids: CASSLDQGAENIQYF. This chain links TRBV7-2 with TRBJ2-4; TRBD1 aligns across 8 bases. This CDR3 is 15 amino acids long. Trimming at V came to 1 base and at J to 7 bases, leaving 6 bases not matched to a gene. CDR1 and CDR2 from the germline V gene are SGHTA and FQGNSA.

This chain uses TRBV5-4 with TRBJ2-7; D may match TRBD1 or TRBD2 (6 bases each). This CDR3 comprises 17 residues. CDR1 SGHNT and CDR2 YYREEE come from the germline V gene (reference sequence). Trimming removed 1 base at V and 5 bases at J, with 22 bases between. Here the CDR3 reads CASSLLFSGASANEQYF. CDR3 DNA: TGTGCCAGCAGCTTGTTATTTTCGGGGGCCTCGGCAAACGAGCAGTACTTC.

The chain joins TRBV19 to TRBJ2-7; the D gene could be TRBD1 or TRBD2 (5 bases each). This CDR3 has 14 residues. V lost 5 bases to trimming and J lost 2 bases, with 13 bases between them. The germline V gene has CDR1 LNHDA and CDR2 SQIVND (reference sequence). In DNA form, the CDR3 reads TGTGCCAGTAGTTCCGGGACGGGGACCTACGAGCAGTACTTC. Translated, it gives CASSSGTGTYEQYF.

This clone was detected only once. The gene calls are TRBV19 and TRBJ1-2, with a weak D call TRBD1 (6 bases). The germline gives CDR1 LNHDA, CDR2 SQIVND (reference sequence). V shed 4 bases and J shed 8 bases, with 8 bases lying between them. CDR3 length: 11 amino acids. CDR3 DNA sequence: TGTGCCAGTAGTACCAGGGGCGGCTACACCTTC. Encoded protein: CASSTRGGYTF.

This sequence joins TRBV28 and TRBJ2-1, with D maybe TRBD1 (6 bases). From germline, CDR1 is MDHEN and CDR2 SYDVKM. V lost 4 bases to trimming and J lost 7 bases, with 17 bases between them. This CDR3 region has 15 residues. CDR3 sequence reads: CASSSGNRVGNEQFF. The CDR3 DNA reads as TGTGCCAGCAGTTCTGGGAACAGGGTTGGGAATGAGCAGTTCTTC.

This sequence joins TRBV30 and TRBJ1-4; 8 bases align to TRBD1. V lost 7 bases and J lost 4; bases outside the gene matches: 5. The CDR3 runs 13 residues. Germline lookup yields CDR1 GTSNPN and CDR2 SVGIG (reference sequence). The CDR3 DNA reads TGTGCCTCCTCACAGGGGGTTAATGAAAAACTGTTTTTT. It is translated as CASSQGVNEKLFF.

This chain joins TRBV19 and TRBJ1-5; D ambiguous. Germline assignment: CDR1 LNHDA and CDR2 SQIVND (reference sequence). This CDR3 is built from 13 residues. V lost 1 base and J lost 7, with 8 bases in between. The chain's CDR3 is CASSIVTSQPQHF. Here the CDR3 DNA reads TGTGCCAGTAGTATAGTTACATCCCAGCCCCAGCATTTT.

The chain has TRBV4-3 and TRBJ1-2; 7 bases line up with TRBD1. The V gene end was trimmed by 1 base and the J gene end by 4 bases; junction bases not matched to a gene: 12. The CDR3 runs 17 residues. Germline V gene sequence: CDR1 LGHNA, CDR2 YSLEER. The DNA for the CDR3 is TGCGCCAGCAGCCAAGGGCTGGCCAGGGGGTCTGTCTATGGCTACACCTTC. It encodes CASSQGLARGSVYGYTF.

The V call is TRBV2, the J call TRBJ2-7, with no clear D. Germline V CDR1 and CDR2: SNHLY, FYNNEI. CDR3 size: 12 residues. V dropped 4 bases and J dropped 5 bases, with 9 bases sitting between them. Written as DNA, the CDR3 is TGTGCCAGCAGTGGCCAAGCTAACGAGCAGTACTTC. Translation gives CASSGQANEQYF.

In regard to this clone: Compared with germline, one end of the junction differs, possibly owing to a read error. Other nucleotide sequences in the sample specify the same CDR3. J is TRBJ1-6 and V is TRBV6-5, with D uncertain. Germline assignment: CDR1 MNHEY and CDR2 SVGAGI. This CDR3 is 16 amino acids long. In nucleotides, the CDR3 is TGTGCCAGCAGTTCGCGGGCCAGCTCCTATAATTCACCCCTTCACTTT. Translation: CASSSRASSYNSPLHF.

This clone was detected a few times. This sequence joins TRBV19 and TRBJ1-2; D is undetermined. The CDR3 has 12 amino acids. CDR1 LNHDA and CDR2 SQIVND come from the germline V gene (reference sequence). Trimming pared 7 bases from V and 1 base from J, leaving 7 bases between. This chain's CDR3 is CASKQFNYGYTF. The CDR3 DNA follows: TGTGCCAGTAAGCAGTTTAACTATGGCTACACCTTC. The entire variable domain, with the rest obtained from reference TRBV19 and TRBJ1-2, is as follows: DGGITQSPKYLFRKEGQNVTLSCEQNLNHDAMYWYRQDPGQGLRLIYYSQIVNDFQKGDIAEGYSVSREKKESFPLTVTSAQKNPTAFYLCASKQFNYGYTFGSGTRLTVV.

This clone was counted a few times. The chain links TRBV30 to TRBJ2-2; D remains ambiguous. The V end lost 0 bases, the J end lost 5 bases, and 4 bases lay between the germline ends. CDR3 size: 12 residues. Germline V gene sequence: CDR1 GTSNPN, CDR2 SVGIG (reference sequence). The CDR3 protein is CAWSVLTGELFF. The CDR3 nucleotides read TGTGCCTGGAGTGTACTGACCGGGGAGCTGTTTTTT.

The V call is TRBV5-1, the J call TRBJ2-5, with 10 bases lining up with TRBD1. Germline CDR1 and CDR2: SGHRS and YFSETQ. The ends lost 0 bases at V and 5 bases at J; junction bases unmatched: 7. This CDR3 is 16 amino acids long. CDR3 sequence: CASSLATGGRGETQYF. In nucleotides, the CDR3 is TGCGCCAGCAGCTTGGCGACAGGGGGCCGCGGGGAGACCCAGTACTTC.

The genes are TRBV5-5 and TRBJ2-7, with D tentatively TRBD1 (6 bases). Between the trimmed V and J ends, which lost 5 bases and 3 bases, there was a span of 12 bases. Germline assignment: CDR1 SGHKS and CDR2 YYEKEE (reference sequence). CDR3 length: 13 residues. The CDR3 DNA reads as TGTGCCAGCAGAAAGACAGGCGACTACGAGCAGTACTTC. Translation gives CASRKTGDYEQYF.

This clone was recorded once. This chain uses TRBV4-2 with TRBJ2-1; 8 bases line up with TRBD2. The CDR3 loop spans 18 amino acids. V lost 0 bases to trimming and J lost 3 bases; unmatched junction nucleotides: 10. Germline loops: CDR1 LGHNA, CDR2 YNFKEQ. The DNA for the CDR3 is TGTGCCAGCAGCCAAGAACGGTCCGGGGGGGCCCTCTACAATGAGCAGTTCTTC. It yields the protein CASSQERSGGALYNEQFF.

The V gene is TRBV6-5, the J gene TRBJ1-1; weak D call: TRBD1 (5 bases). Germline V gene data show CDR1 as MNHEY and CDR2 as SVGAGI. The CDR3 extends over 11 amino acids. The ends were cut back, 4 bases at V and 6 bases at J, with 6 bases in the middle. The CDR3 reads CASSSRAEAFF. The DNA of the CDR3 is TGTGCCAGCAGTTCCAGGGCTGAAGCTTTCTTT.

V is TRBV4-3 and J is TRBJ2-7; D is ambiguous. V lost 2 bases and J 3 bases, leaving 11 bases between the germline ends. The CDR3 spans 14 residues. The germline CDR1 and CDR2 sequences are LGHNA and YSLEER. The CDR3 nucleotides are TGCGCCAGCAGCCAAACAGTCGGAGACTACGAGCAGTACTTC. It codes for CASSQTVGDYEQYF.

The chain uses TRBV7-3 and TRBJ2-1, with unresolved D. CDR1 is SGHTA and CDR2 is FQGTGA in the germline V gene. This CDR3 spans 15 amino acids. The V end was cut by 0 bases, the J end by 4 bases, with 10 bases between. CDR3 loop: CASSLTPYQYNEQFF. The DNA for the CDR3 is TGTGCCAGCAGCTTAACGCCTTACCAATACAATGAGCAGTTCTTC.

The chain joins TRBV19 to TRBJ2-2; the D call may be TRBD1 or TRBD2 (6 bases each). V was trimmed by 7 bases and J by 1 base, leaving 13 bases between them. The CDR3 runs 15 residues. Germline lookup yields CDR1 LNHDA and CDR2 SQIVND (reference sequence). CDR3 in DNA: TGTGCCAGTAACCGGGGGCTCGAGAACACCGGGGAGCTGTTTTTT. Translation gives CASNRGLENTGELFF.

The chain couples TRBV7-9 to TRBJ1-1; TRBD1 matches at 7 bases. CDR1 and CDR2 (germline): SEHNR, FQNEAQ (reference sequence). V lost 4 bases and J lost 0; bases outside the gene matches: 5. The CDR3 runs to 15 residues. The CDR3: CASSSPGGLNTEAFF. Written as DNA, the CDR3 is TGTGCCAGCAGCTCTCCAGGGGGTCTGAACACTGAAGCTTTCTTT.